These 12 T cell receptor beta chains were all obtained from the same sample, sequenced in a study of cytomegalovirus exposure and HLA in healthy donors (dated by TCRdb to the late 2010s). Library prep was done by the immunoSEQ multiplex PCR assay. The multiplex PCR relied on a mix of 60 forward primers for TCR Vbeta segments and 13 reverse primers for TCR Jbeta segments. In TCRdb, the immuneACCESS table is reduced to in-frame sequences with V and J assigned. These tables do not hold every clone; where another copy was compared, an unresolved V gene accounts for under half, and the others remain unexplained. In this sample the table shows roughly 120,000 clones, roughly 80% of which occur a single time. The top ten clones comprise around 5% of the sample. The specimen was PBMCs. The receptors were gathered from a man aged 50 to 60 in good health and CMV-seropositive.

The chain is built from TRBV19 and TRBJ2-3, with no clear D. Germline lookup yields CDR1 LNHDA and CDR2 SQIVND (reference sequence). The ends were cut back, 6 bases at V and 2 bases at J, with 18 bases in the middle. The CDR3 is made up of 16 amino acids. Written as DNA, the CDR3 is TGTGCCAGTAGCCCACCCGGGTTTGCAATCACAGATACGCAGTATTTT. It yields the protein CASSPPGFAITDTQYF.

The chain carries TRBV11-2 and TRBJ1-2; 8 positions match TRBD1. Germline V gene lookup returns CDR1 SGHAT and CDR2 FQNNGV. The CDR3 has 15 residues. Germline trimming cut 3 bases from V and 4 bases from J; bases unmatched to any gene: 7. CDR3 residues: CASSFNAGGFYGYTF. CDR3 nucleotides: TGTGCCAGCAGCTTTAATGCAGGGGGCTTCTATGGCTACACCTTC.

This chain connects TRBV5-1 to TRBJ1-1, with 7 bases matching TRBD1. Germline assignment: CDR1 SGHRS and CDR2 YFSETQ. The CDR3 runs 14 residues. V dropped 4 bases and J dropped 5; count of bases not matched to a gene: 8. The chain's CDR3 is CASSPYRGGTEAFF. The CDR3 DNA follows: TGCGCCAGCAGCCCGTACAGGGGTGGGACTGAAGCTTTCTTT.

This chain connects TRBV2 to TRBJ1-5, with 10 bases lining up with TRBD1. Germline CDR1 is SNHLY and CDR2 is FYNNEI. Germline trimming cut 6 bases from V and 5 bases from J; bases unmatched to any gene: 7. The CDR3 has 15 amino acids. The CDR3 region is CASSFGGQGDQPQHF. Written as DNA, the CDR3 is TGTGCCAGCAGCTTTGGCGGACAGGGGGATCAGCCCCAGCATTTT.

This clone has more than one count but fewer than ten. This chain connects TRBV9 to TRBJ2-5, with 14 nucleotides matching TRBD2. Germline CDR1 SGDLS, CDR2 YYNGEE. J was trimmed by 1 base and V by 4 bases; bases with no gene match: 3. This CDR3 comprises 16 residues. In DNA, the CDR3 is TGTGCCAGCAGCTCGGGACTAGCGGGAGCCCAAGAGACCCAGTACTTC. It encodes CASSSGLAGAQETQYF.

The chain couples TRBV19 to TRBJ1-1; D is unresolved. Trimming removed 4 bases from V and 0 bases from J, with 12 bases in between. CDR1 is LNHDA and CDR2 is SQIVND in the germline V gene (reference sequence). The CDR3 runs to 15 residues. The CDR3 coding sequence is TGTGCCAGTAGTACGGTTGTTGGTATGAACACTGAAGCTTTCTTT. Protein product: CASSTVVGMNTEAFF. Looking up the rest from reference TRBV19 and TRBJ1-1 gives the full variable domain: DGGITQSPKYLFRKEGQNVTLSCEQNLNHDAMYWYRQDPGQGLRLIYYSQIVNDFQKGDIAEGYSVSREKKESFPLTVTSAQKNPTAFYLCASSTVVGMNTEAFFGQGTRLTVV.

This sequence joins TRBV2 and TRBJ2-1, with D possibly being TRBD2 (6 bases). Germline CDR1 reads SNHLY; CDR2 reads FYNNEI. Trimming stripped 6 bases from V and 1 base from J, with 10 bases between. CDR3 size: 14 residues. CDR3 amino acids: CASRLAPSYNEQFF. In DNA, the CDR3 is TGTGCCAGCAGACTAGCTCCTTCCTACAATGAGCAGTTCTTC. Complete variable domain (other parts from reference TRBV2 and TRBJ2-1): EPEVTQTPSHQVTQMGQEVILRCVPISNHLYFYWYRQILGQKVEFLVSFYNNEISEKSEIFDDQFSVERPDGSNFTLKIRSTKLEDSAMYFCASRLAPSYNEQFFGPGTRLTVL.

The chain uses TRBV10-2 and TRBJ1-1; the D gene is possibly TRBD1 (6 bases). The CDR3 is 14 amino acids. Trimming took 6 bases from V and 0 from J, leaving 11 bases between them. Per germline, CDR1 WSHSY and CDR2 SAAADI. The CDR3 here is CASSRQAMNTEAFF. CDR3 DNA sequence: TGCGCCAGCAGCCGACAGGCAATGAACACTGAAGCTTTCTTT.

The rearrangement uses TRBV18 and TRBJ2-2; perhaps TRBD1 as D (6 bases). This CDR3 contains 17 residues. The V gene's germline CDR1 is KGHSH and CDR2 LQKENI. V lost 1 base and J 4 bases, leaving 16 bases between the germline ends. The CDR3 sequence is CASSPQGHRWSTGELFF. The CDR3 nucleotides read TGTGCCAGCTCACCACAGGGACACCGGTGGAGCACCGGGGAGCTGTTTTTT. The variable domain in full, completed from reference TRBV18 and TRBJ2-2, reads NAGVMQNPRHLVRRRGQEARLRCSPMKGHSHVYWYRQLPEEGLKFMVYLQKENIIDESGMPKERFSAEFPKEGPSILRIQQVVRGDSAAYFCASSPQGHRWSTGELFFGEGSRLTVL.

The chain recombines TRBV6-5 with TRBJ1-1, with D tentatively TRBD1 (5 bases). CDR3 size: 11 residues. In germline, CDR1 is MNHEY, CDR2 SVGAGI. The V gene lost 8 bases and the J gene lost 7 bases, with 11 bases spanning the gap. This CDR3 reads CASSYGGEAFF. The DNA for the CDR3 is TGTGCCAGCTCGTACGGGGGTGAAGCTTTCTTT.

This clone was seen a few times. The CDR3 sequence is CASSLELRTEAFF. The CDR3 DNA follows: TGTGCCAGCAGTTTGGAGCTTCGGACTGAAGCTTTCTTT. This rearrangement joins TRBV27 to TRBJ1-1; D is undetermined. Germline CDR1 is MNHEY and CDR2 is SMNVEV (reference sequence). The V and J ends lost 3 bases and 5 bases respectively, with 10 bases between them. The CDR3 sequence is 13 residues long.

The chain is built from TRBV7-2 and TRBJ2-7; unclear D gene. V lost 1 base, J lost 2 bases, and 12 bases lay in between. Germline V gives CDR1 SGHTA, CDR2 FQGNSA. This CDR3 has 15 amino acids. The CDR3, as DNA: TGTGCCAGCAGCTTAGATGGCCTTTTTCCCTACGAGCAGTACTTC. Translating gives CASSLDGLFPYEQYF.